This is a list of T cell receptor beta chains from one sample in a study of blood T cell repertoires in COVID-19. Clones were sequenced by immunoSEQ multiplex PCR, and TCRdb holds only the in-frame ones, with some missing. The data contain approximately 440,000 clones, approximately 88% of them singletons. The sample was peripheral blood. These receptors were taken from a woman aged 45-59 years with COVID-19, enrolled during active disease. Both conserved end residues are part of each CDR3. The order of the fields is J gene, D gene, V gene, clone size, CDR3 protein, CDR3 DNA. A D gene is named only where the DNA matches it firmly. Expanded clones get a size class; other rows say once, few or many, or leave the size out.

TRBJ2-7	.	TRBV2	.	CASVGARVEQYF	TGTGCCAGCGTGGGAGCTCGAGTCGAGCAGTACTTC
TRBJ1-2	TRBD1	TRBV27	few	CASSLYGQGFLYGYTF	TGTGCCAGCAGTTTATACGGACAGGGGTTCCTCTATGGCTACACCTTC
TRBJ2-7	.	TRBV30	once	CAWRGSLLGEQYF	TGTGCCTGGCGCGGATCCCTTCTAGGAGAGCAGTACTTC
TRBJ1-1	.	TRBV19	.	CASSIRHPQTTEAFF	TGTGCCAGTAGTATACGACATCCTCAGACCACTGAAGCTTTCTTT
TRBJ2-3	TRBD2	TRBV6-4	once	CASSSGLAGGPDTQYF	TGTGCCAGCAGTTCAGGACTAGCGGGGGGGCCAGATACGCAGTATTTT
TRBJ1-6	.	TRBV9	.	CASSSELGSPLHF	TGTGCCAGCTCCAGCGAATTGGGTTCACCCCTCCACTTT
TRBJ2-7	.	TRBV7-9	few	CASSLGGSEQYF	TGTGCCAGCAGCTTAGGAGGGTCCGAGCAGTACTTC
TRBJ2-7	TRBD1	TRBV10-3	.	CAISESTGQGDEQYF	TGTGCCATCAGTGAGTCGACCGGACAGGGCGACGAGCAGTACTTC
TRBJ1-1	.	TRBV5-6	.	CASSPGGNTEAFF	TGTGCCAGCAGCCCCGGAGGGAACACTGAAGCTTTCTTT
TRBJ1-1	TRBD1	TRBV3-1/TRBV3-2	.	CASQQGETEAFF	TGTGCCAGTCAGCAGGGGGAGACTGAAGCTTTCTTT
TRBJ1-2	TRBD1	TRBV14	.	CASSQIFNRGSRGDGYTF	TGTGCCAGCAGCCAAATATTTAACAGGGGGAGTCGAGGGGATGGCTACACCTTC
TRBJ2-3	.	TRBV5-6	.	CASSLVGSGDTQYF	TGTGCCAGCAGCTTGGTGGGTAGCGGAGATACGCAGTATTTT
TRBJ1-2	.	TRBV3-1/TRBV3-2	.	CASSQVDSLYGYTF	TGTGCCAGCAGCCAAGTCGACAGCCTTTATGGCTACACCTTC
TRBJ2-7	TRBD2	TRBV9	.	CASSVGGGASEQYF	TGTGCCAGCAGCGTAGGCGGGGGGGCGTCCGAGCAGTACTTC
TRBJ2-7	.	TRBV11-2	.	CASSLVSAAEQYF	TGTGCCAGCAGCTTAGTGTCCGCGGCCGAGCAGTACTTC
TRBJ2-3	TRBD2	TRBV24-1	.	CATSDLGSGVSTDTQYF	TGTGCCACCAGTGATTTGGGTAGCGGGGTGAGCACAGATACGCAGTATTTT
TRBJ1-5	TRBD1	TRBV9	.	CASSPGQGASQPQHF	TGTGCCAGCAGCCCCGGACAGGGGGCAAGTCAGCCCCAGCATTTT
TRBJ2-3	TRBD1	TRBV11-2	.	CASSSTGGTDTQYF	TGTGCCAGCAGCTCTACAGGGGGCACAGATACGCAGTATTTT
TRBJ1-1	.	TRBV7-2	.	CASSLGGMGGTEAFF	TGTGCCAGCAGCTTAGGAGGGATGGGGGGCACTGAAGCTTTCTTT
TRBJ1-6	.	TRBV27	.	CASRGGYNSPLHF	TGTGCCAGCCGGGGGGGTTATAATTCACCCCTCCACTTT
TRBJ2-6	.	TRBV30	.	CAWTPLLGTPGGNVLTF	TGTGCCTGGACGCCGCTACTCGGGACACCTGGGGGCAACGTCCTGACTTTC
TRBJ1-5	TRBD1	TRBV10-3	.	CAIRGTGGQPQHF	TGTGCCATCAGGGGGACAGGGGGTCAGCCCCAGCATTTT
TRBJ2-3	TRBD2	TRBV6-5	.	CASLRGESDTQYF	TGTGCCAGCCTCCGGGGGGAATCAGATACGCAGTATTTT
TRBJ2-2	TRBD2	TRBV5-1	.	CASSPGRQTHTGELFF	TGCGCCAGCAGCCCCGGGAGGCAGACCCACACCGGGGAGCTGTTTTTT
TRBJ2-7	.	TRBV5-4	once	CASRPFGDTGRGEQYF	TGTGCCAGCCGGCCTTTCGGGGACACGGGGAGAGGGGAGCAGTACTTC
TRBJ2-4	.	TRBV7-2	.	CASSLRISSLQNIQYF	TGTGCCAGCAGCCTCAGGATCAGCTCCCTCCAAAACATTCAGTACTTC
TRBJ2-7	TRBD2	TRBV30	.	CAWSVASGGAVNEQYF	TGTGCCTGGAGTGTGGCTAGCGGGGGGGCGGTAAACGAGCAGTACTTC
TRBJ1-3	TRBD1	TRBV6-6	few	CASIAGQAGNTIYF	TGTGCCAGCATTGCGGGACAGGCCGGAAACACCATATATTTT
TRBJ1-2	TRBD1	TRBV6-1	.	CASSEIGPGGTYGYTF	TGTGCCAGCAGTGAAATTGGGCCAGGGGGGACCTATGGCTACACCTTC
TRBJ1-1	.	TRBV5-6	.	CASSLVLRANTEAFF	TGTGCCAGCAGCTTGGTTCTCAGGGCCAACACTGAAGCTTTCTTT
TRBJ1-2	TRBD1	TRBV5-1	.	CASSPYTGVYGYTF	TGCGCCAGCAGCCCTTATACAGGGGTCTATGGCTACACCTTC
TRBJ1-1	.	TRBV29-1	.	CSVGQNKHTEAFF	TGCAGCGTGGGACAAAACAAACACACTGAAGCTTTCTTT
TRBJ2-1	.	TRBV9	.	CASSVASYNEQFF	TGTGCCAGCAGCGTAGCGTCCTACAATGAGCAGTTCTTC
TRBJ1-3	.	TRBV20-1	.	CSAGPGNTIYF	TGCAGTGCTGGCCCGGGGAACACCATATATTTT
TRBJ1-1	.	TRBV27	.	CASSSAGQSNTEAFF	TGTGCCAGCAGTTCGGCCGGACAATCGAACACTGAAGCTTTCTTT
TRBJ1-2	TRBD1	TRBV19	.	CASSTGQVRFSNYGYTF	TGTGCCAGTAGCACGGGACAGGTTCGTTTTTCTAACTATGGCTACACCTTC
TRBJ1-1	TRBD1	TRBV19	.	CASSIRRGLGNTEAFF	TGTGCCAGTAGTATAAGGAGGGGGCTGGGGAACACTGAAGCTTTCTTT
TRBJ1-2	.	TRBV29-1	.	CSVSRGTSNYGYTF	TGCAGCGTAAGCCGCGGGACCTCTAACTATGGCTACACCTTC
TRBJ1-5	.	TRBV19	.	CASTPGGYSNQPQHF	TGTGCCAGTACCCCCGGGGGTTATAGCAATCAGCCCCAGCATTTT
TRBJ1-2	.	TRBV19	.	CASSVGHTSGYGYTF	TGTGCCAGTAGTGTCGGACACACGTCCGGGTATGGCTACACCTTC
TRBJ1-1	TRBD1	TRBV19	.	CASSWTGETEAFF	TGTGCCAGTAGCTGGACAGGTGAAACTGAAGCTTTCTTT
TRBJ2-3	TRBD2	TRBV30	.	CAWRTSGATDTQYF	TGTGCCTGGAGGACTAGCGGGGCGACAGATACGCAGTATTTT
TRBJ2-3	TRBD2	TRBV27	.	CASSGLAGADTQYF	TGTGCCAGCAGCGGACTAGCGGGGGCAGATACGCAGTATTTT
TRBJ2-1	.	TRBV24-1	.	CATRSSTSSYNEQFF	TGTGCCACCAGGAGCTCGACTAGCTCCTACAATGAGCAGTTCTTC
TRBJ2-1	TRBD2	TRBV7-2	.	CASSLTPGLAVNEQFF	TGTGCCAGCAGCTTGACCCCGGGACTAGCGGTCAATGAGCAGTTCTTC
TRBJ2-3	TRBD2	TRBV5-3	.	CARSLATTFFSGVADTQYF	TGTGCCAGAAGCTTGGCTACGACCTTCTTTAGCGGGGTCGCAGATACGCAGTATTTT
TRBJ1-4	.	TRBV18	.	CASSPQTSTNEKLFF	TGTGCCAGCTCACCTCAGACATCTACTAATGAAAAACTGTTTTTT
TRBJ2-1	TRBD2	TRBV5-1	.	CASSRSGGAYNEQFF	TGCGCCAGCAGTAGAAGCGGGGGGGCCTACAATGAGCAGTTCTTC
TRBJ1-1	TRBD1	TRBV6-5	.	CASSSRQGGDTEAFF	TGTGCCAGCAGCTCCCGACAGGGGGGGGACACTGAAGCTTTCTTT
TRBJ1-1	.	TRBV6-6	few	CASSYLRVGTEAFF	TGTGCCAGCAGTTACTTGAGGGTGGGCACTGAAGCTTTCTTT
TRBJ1-4	.	TRBV11-2	.	CASSPGGFKGGGEKLFF	TGTGCCAGCAGCCCGGGAGGGTTCAAGGGTGGGGGGGAAAAACTGTTTTTT
TRBJ1-2	.	TRBV6-2/TRBV6-3	.	CASSPGAPRMGYTF	TGTGCCAGCAGCCCGGGCGCACCCCGGATGGGCTACACCTTC
TRBJ1-1	TRBD1	TRBV5-1	.	CASSLRDRGTEAFF	TGCGCCAGCAGCTTAAGGGACAGGGGGACTGAAGCTTTCTTT
TRBJ1-5	.	TRBV6-1	.	CASSESDWSGTIGGKGNQPQHF	TGTGCCAGCAGTGAAAGTGATTGGAGTGGGACGATCGGGGGAAAGGGCAATCAGCCCCAGCATTTT
TRBJ1-1	.	TRBV6-6	.	CASRVTGRNTEAFF	TGTGCCAGCAGGGTTACAGGGCGGAACACTGAAGCTTTCTTT
TRBJ2-4	TRBD2	TRBV2	.	CASSETSGGEAKNIQYF	TGTGCCAGCAGTGAGACTAGCGGGGGGGAAGCCAAAAACATTCAGTACTTC